Below, 10 T cell receptor beta chains from the same sample are listed, as sequenced in a study of blood T cell repertoires in COVID-19. TCRdb's table, derived via immunoSEQ multiplex PCR, lists solely in-frame clones and lacks some. Here the sample spans about 58,000 clones, 75% to 85% being singletons. The sequencing input was peripheral blood. The receptors were gathered from a man in his fifties or sixties with COVID-19, enrolled during active disease.

The V and J genes are TRBV14 and TRBJ2-3; possibly TRBD1 for D (6 bases). Germline values: CDR1 SGHDN, CDR2 FVKESK. The CDR3 is made up of 16 amino acids. V gave up 0 bases and J gave up 1 base, with 11 bases separating them. This CDR3 is CASSQDGWTGTDTQYF. The CDR3, as DNA: TGTGCCAGCAGCCAAGATGGTTGGACAGGCACAGATACGCAGTATTTT.

The chain joins TRBV23-1 to TRBJ2-7; possible D gene TRBD2, 5 bases. TRBV23-1 is placed among ORFs of uncertain function. Trimming took off 3 bases at V and 9 bases at J, with 12 bases between the two ends. This CDR3 spans 12 amino acids. The CDR3 sequence: CASSQWEFGQYF. The DNA for the CDR3 is TGCGCCAGCAGTCAGTGGGAGTTCGGGCAGTACTTC.

The chain carries TRBV7-3 and TRBJ2-5; D perhaps matches TRBD1 (6 bases). CDR3 length: 16 residues. V lost 0 bases, J lost 4 bases, and 15 bases lay in between. The V gene's germline CDR1 is SGHTA and CDR2 FQGTGA. The CDR3 DNA is TGTGCCAGCAGCTTAACCTCCAGGGGTTTGGGAGAGACCCAGTACTTC. It yields the protein CASSLTSRGLGETQYF.

V is TRBV7-6 and J is TRBJ2-2; D perhaps matches TRBD1 (5 bases). The CDR3 covers 12 residues. Germline assignment: CDR1 SGHVS and CDR2 FNYEAQ. V was pared by 5 bases and J by 7 bases, with 8 bases between. In DNA, the CDR3 is TGTGCCAGCAGCCGCCAGGGCGGGGAGCTGTTTTTT. Translating gives CASSRQGGELFF.

This rearrangement joins TRBV7-3 to TRBJ2-1; 12 nucleotides align to TRBD1. The J segment lost 6 bases and the V segment lost 1 base, leaving 7 bases of the junction unmatched. Germline CDR1 is SGHTA and CDR2 is FQGTGA. The CDR3 has 17 amino acids. CDR3 in amino acids: CASSLSTGQGAVNEQFF. CDR3 DNA sequence: TGTGCCAGCAGCTTAAGTACGGGACAGGGGGCTGTCAATGAGCAGTTCTTC.

The chain links TRBV6-4 to TRBJ2-3, with D unresolved. Germline CDR1 is MRHNA and CDR2 is SNTAGT. The ends were cut back, 2 bases at V and 0 bases at J, with 3 bases in the middle. The CDR3 covers 13 residues. The CDR3 coding sequence is TGTGCCAGCAGTGACCCTAGCACAGATACGCAGTATTTT. Translating gives CASSDPSTDTQYF.

This clone was observed a single time. The DNA for the CDR3 is TGTGCCAGCAGCCCCACTACCGGGGAGCTGTTTTTT. It codes for CASSPTTGELFF. This rearrangement joins TRBV7-8 to TRBJ2-2; D call uncertain. The CDR3 loop spans 12 amino acids. CDR1 and CDR2 from the germline V gene are SGHVS and FQNEAQ. Trimming took 5 bases from V and 5 from J, leaving 6 bases between them.

This chain connects TRBV21-1 to TRBJ2-3; whether TRBD2, the table's D call, matches the DNA was not checked. TRBV21-1 corresponds to a pseudogene. The CDR3 covers 17 residues. This CDR3 is CASGVTNVVDSTDTQYF. CDR3 nucleotide sequence: TGTGCCAGCGGAGTAACGAACGTTGTCGACAGCACAGATACGCAGTATTTT.

The V and J genes are TRBV5-1 and TRBJ1-2; D not resolved. Deletions cut 3 bases from V and 9 bases from J, with 21 bases between. The length of the CDR3 is 15 residues. Per the germline V gene, CDR1 is SGHRS and CDR2 is YFSETQ. CDR3 amino acids: CASSSSLGPSPSYTF. CDR3 nucleotide sequence: TGCGCCAGCAGCTCCTCGCTAGGCCCCTCGCCGAGCTACACCTTC.

A remark on this clone: A junction end diverges from the germline sequence, so it may reflect a read error. This chain links TRBV7-7 with TRBJ2-5, with TRBD1 matching over 9 bases. This CDR3 is built from 13 residues. Germline V gene sequence: CDR1 SSHAT, CDR2 FNYEAQ (reference sequence). CDR3 coding DNA: TGTGCTAGCAGCCTTGGACAGGGGAAGACCCAGTACTTC. Translated: CASSLGQGKTQYF.